This T cell receptor beta chain was documented in a study of CD8 T cells in ankylosing spondylitis. This clonotype appeared a few times. The CDR3 is 16 amino acids. Germline CDR1 is SEHNR and CDR2 is FQNEAQ (reference sequence). Trimming took 5 bases from V and 6 from J, leaving 21 bases between them. TCRdb re-analysed the 5' RACE reads in MiXCR, keeping a single row per CDR3 protein. The sample records around 39,000 distinct CDR3 sequences, more than 15% being singletons. Sequenced input: blood. The rearrangement links TRBV7-9 to TRBJ2-3; D tentatively reads TRBD1 or TRBD2 (7 bases each). The TCR originated in a male donor with ankylosing spondylitis or in good health (not recorded which). This chain's CDR3 is CASSLRRGTVLDTQYF. CDR3 in DNA: TGTGCCAGCAGCCTGCGGCGGGGGACAGTTTTGGATACGCAGTATTTT. Using reference TRBV7-9 and TRBJ2-3 for the parts outside the CDR3, the full variable domain is DTGVSQNPRHKITKRGQNVTFRCDPISEHNRLYWYRQTLGQGPEFLTYFQNEAQLEKSRLLSDRFSAERPKGSFSTLEIQRTEQGDSAMYLCASSLRRGTVLDTQYFGPGTRLTVL.